This paragraph reports one T cell receptor (beta chain). Its antigen is undetermined. Per the germline V gene, CDR1 is MDHEN and CDR2 is SYDVKM. The CDR3 consists of 16 residues. V lost 2 bases and J lost 2, with 16 bases in between. Sequenced by immunoSEQ multiplex PCR; TCRdb stores in-frame clones only, minus some. The profile shows about 1.1 million clones, around 78% of them singletons. The data belong to a study of shared clonotypes between healthy human individuals. Study-level findings and limits: Larger estimated richness was generally recorded for naive subsets relative to memory subsets.

Memory CD4+ cells were the fraction left after CD45RA+ naive selection. The chain links TRBV28 to TRBJ2-7; D is perhaps TRBD1 (7 bases). The source material was memory CD4+ T cells from PBMCs. Subset: CD45RA-negative fraction. The sequence was obtained from a man aged 18 to 35 in good health. Some clones in this sample may be carry-over from other donors' samples. The CDR3 sequence: CASSLAGGRRPYEQYF. Here the CDR3 DNA reads TGTGCCAGCAGTTTAGCAGGGGGGAGAAGACCCTACGAGCAGTACTTC.